This T cell receptor beta chain was profiled in a study of blood T cell repertoires in COVID-19. The wider study: The cDNA or gDNA used as material had been derived from T cells, B-cell-depleted T cells, or PBMCs.

After removal of 6 bases from V and 5 bases from J, the junction contained 4 bases not matched to a gene. Germline V gene lookup returns CDR1 SNHLY and CDR2 FYNNEI. CDR3 size: 12 residues. In the original analysis: Amplified reference gene primers provided the basis for estimating nucleated cell counts. Sequencing was performed with immunoSEQ multiplex PCR; in TCRdb, only in-frame clones are kept and a portion is missing. Clone size and the V and J calls come from that table; the DNA yielded D and trimming. This table holds about 180,000 clones, around 88% found once. V and J are TRBV2 and TRBJ2-7; 7 bases line up with TRBD1. This clonotype was obtained from a woman between 25 and 40 years old with acute or convalescent COVID-19. What was sequenced was peripheral blood. CDR3 nucleotide sequence: TGTGCCAGCAGGTGGCAGGGGGACGAGCAGTACTTC. This translates into CASRWQGDEQYF.